Listed here are 3 T cell receptor beta chains from one sample, sequenced in a study of T-cell memory formation after mild COVID-19. TCRdb used MiXCR to reprocess the 5' RACE reads, holding one entry per CDR3 protein. The table has just under 550,000 distinct CDR3 sequences, approximately 20% seen once. Specimen: PBMCs or a T cell subset sorted from them (not recorded which). Receptors originate from an adult woman who had mild COVID-19 (a few samples of this study predate the infection). Cell type and time point are not known.

This clonotype was seen once. The conserved closing phenylalanine or tryptophan is absent in this CDR3, likely reflecting a read error. The chain uses TRBV20-1 and TRBJ2-7; 8 bases match TRBD1. V shed 6 bases and J 4 bases; nucleotides not matched to a gene: 11. The CDR3 has 14 residues. Germline values: CDR1 DFQATT, CDR2 SNEGSKA (reference sequence). This chain's CDR3 is CSAVRRTGFYEQYL. CDR3 nucleotides: TGCAGTGCCGTCCGTCGGACAGGGTTTTACGAGCAGTACTTA.

The sample holds a few counts of this clonotype. The rearrangement uses TRBV12-3 or TRBV12-4 and TRBJ1-3, with 10 bases that match TRBD1. The CDR3 sequence is 16 residues long. With 2 bases clipped from V and 3 bases from J, the junction kept 4 bases outside the gene matches. The CDR3 loop reads CASSLPDRGLGNTIYF. The CDR3 DNA reads TGTGCCAGCAGTTTACCCGACAGGGGGCTTGGAAACACCATATATTTT.

This clonotype has just a few counts. This rearrangement joins TRBV29-1 to TRBJ1-5; TRBD1 matches 8 bases. The V segment lost 6 bases and the J segment 7 bases; nucleotides outside the gene matches: 8. CDR3 length: 13 amino acids. Germline CDR1 reads SQVTM; CDR2 reads ANQGSEA. CDR3 in amino acids: CSVKGQGGQPQHF. CDR3 in DNA: TGCAGCGTCAAAGGACAGGGAGGACAGCCCCAGCATTTT.